A few counts support the clone carrying this TCR beta chain. V shed 1 base and J shed 6 bases, with 16 bases lying between them. Germline V gives CDR1 MGHRA, CDR2 YSYEKL. The CDR3 sequence is 15 residues long. These data are taken from a study of patients and donors after allogeneic stem cell transplantation. TCRdb re-derived calls from the RT-PCR reads in MiXCR, one entry per CDR3 protein. The data show about 960,000 distinct CDR3 sequences, around 17% seen once. The rearrangement links TRBV4-1 to TRBJ2-7, with D perhaps assigned TRBD1 or TRBD2 (5 bases each). The receptor comes from a human donor who was either an allogeneic HSCT recipient or a stem cell or donor lymphocyte infusion donor (not recorded which). It is not recorded whose cells these are; they may come from a transplant donor. The sequencing input was blood, either unsorted or a sorted T cell fraction (not recorded which). This chain's CDR3 is CASSQGVLGTGEQYF. DNA for the CDR3: TGCGCCAGCAGCCAAGGCGTCCTAGGGACCGGCGAGCAGTACTTC.